Detailed here is one T cell receptor (beta chain). Its antigen remains undetermined. No quality values exist for individual bases; no much larger clone is one base distant. The cohort consisted of hundreds of healthy bone marrow donors. At the time of sampling, all cohort members were nominally healthy, though unrecorded immune exposures were likely present. The donor was CMV seropositive and belonged to the group of more than 250 seropositive cohort members. Each donor provided a peripheral blood sample, and peripheral blood mononuclear cells were used for TCR beta sequencing. Genomic DNA was extracted from the blood cell samples with the Qiagen DNeasy Blood Extraction Kit. Libraries came from the immunoSEQ multiplex PCR assay. The multiplex PCR relied on a mix of 60 forward primers for TCR Vbeta segments and 13 reverse primers for TCR Jbeta segments. Amplification of the CDR3 region of rearranged TCR beta genes was performed with a multiplex PCR assay on genomic DNA. The amplified TCR beta libraries were sequenced on the Illumina HiSeq System as 87-base-pair reads. The original pipeline was this. A later analysis tallied about 77 million unique TCR beta chains across the 660 or so repertoires, and around 12 million of those chains were shared by two or more donors. To remove PCR and sequencing errors, raw reads were error-corrected and collapsed into unique sequences using a nearest-neighbor algorithm that merged closely related sequences. Alignment of CDR3 sequences to IMGT reference sequences was used to assign V, D and J gene segments. Each retained sequence needed at least a six-nucleotide match to both a V gene segment and a J gene segment. A rearrangement was called productive if the CDR3 had no stop codons and remained in frame with V and J, and every other rearrangement was called non-productive. Following IMGT convention, CDR3 was defined as the stretch from the second conserved V-encoded cysteine up to the conserved J-encoded phenylalanine. In an earlier analysis of around 600 of the donors, sequences lacking an unambiguous match to a single V gene segment were excluded. An earlier analysis of several hundred of the donors classified V segments as functional when productive rearrangements were above 56.7% and as segregating when the standard deviation between donors was above 5%. A statistical classification framework was built for diagnosing cytomegalovirus status from the catalog of TCR beta chain sequences. V and J gene assignment, in a later analysis, came from comparing TCR nucleotide sequences with IMGT/GENE-DB human TR gene sequences. In a later analysis, CDR3 sequences and most-parsimonious VDJ recombination scenarios were assigned using the TCRdist pipeline. In a later analysis, every TCR beta chain was defined by the combination of its CDR3 amino acid sequence and its V-gene family, and reads without a unique V-gene family were dropped. In a later analysis, approximately 640 highly shared, low-generation-probability nucleotide sequences were removed to address suspected cross-contamination and a sequencing artifact. A later analysis calculated a clonal expansion index for each public chain from normalized within-repertoire ranks of inferred template counts. In a later analysis, generation probabilities were computed with a VDJ recombination model fitted to out-of-frame rearrangements, and the resulting probabilities were checked against IGoR. Hypergeometric tests were used in a later analysis to score TCR-TCR, TCR-HLA and TCR-CMV co-occurrence, with a repertoire-size bias correction applied to the TCR pairs. In a later analysis, false discovery rates were estimated by permuting HLA or CMV assignments 20 times. In a later analysis, co-occurring TCRs were grouped with DBSCAN, and TCRdist sequence similarity was added when clustering was performed within HLA-allele-positive subsets. Repertoires with fewer than 30,000 or more than 120,000 public chains, plus five repertoires with anomalous nucleotide sharing, were excluded from co-occurrence clustering. Not all clones reach the TCRdb copy of this immuneACCESS table, which keeps in-frame sequences only. Checked studies attribute under half of the gap to unresolved V genes and leave the rest unexplained. V, J and clone size were drawn from that table, and D and trimming were deduced from the DNA. The sample data list some 140,000 clones, and more than 75% of these were observed just once. The ten most abundant clones make up more than 10% of the sample.

Trimming removed 0 bases from V and 2 bases from J, leaving 8 bases between the germline ends. The germline V gene encodes CDR1 MNHEY and CDR2 SVGAGI. From cysteine to phenylalanine, the CDR3 is 15 amino acids long. Of the read, only the CDR3 DNA is kept; its 45 bases are in frame from base 1. This record belongs to a study of cytomegalovirus exposure and HLA in healthy donors (dated by TCRdb to 2017 to 2019). Looking at the study overall: According to an earlier analysis of 587 of the donors, about 190 million T cells yielded some 120 million unique TCR beta sequences and about 300 Gb of sequence data. A later analysis re-analyzed previously published TCR beta repertoires from 600 to 850 donors and added high-resolution HLA genotyping to study TCR occurrence patterns. Among the roughly 400 genotyped donors, approximately 77% belonged to the genetic ancestry cluster associated with self-reported Caucasian donors. Every discovery cohort repertoire had been produced on one sequencing platform. In the later analysis, no new phenotypic data were used to find candidate immune exposures; instead, reliance was placed on TCR beta sequences and their occurrence across donors. Typing coverage differed by locus: A, B, C, DRB1 and DQB1 were typed in roughly 620-640 donors, DQA1 in approximately 520, DPA1 in approximately 610, and DPB1 in 400 to 490. Across 300 to 500 genotyped donors of the cohort, an average of about 240,000 unique TCR beta nucleotide sequences per donor were sequenced, and roughly a sixth of those sequences were non-productive. To predict cytomegalovirus infection status, the study brought together high-throughput TCR immunosequencing, statistical association of individual TCRs with disease status, and machine learning. The study aimed to test whether cataloging public T cell receptors could reveal signatures of past pathogen exposure. Genome-wide SNP genotypes for about three fifths of the roughly 670 donors were used in a later genetic analysis, which treated that subset as a discovery cohort. An earlier analysis of roughly 600 of the donors used high-throughput TCR beta sequencing to judge whether each TCR beta V gene segment behaved as functional or pseudogenic. The study profiled the T cell repertoires of around 700 subjects by immunosequencing and related them to cytomegalovirus serostatus. Donor age, sex, ethnicity and CMV serostatus were compiled together with the repertoire data. Besides the first cohort of 550 to 750 subjects, a separate validation cohort made up of 120 different subjects was used. Roughly 5 DR-DQ haplotypes were handled as single units for association and clustering, since linkage in the cohort was strong. Roughly 320 gigabases of sequencing data and approximately 91 million unique TCR sequences made up an early release that covered 640 HLA-typed donors. Both class I and class II loci were covered by HLA typing, at four-digit resolution. The study at large found these results: Because some donors lacked HLA typing at each locus, the association tests relied only on the typed subset. While some public TCRs were present in many individuals, most TCR sequences turned up only very rarely across donors. Presence/absence analyses assumed roughly uniform sequencing depth across donors, an assumption that may not hold. In an earlier analysis of 450 to 750 of the donors, most TCR beta V segments appeared in productive rearrangements about 87% or about 30% of the time, broadly matching IMGT annotations. Because counts were too low, fewer than 20 rarely observed V segments, including chromosome 9 orphons, were excluded from the earlier analysis of a few hundred of the donors. A cluster of highly shared sequence variants was judged likely to represent a technical artifact of the sequencing pipeline. Because the 87-base-pair reads could not distinguish some IMGT-functional V segments, including TRBV6-2 and TRBV6-3, those segments were excluded. Compared with the roughly 700-donor mean, donors in an Asian-associated ancestry cluster had fewer N-insertions in productive TCRs, according to a later genetic analysis. Three of the identified cytomegalovirus-associated TCR beta chains were confirmed in vitro to be specific for cytomegalovirus antigens. In a later analysis, HLA-associated TCR beta chains showed more clonal expansion and lower generation probabilities than non-associated chains that were equally common. A later analysis found that TCR association rates varied across HLA loci, with DRB1 alleles showing the most associated TCRs and HLA-C alleles the fewest. The study listed 164 TCR beta chains as associated with cytomegalovirus. Linkage disequilibrium might explain the correlated functional status among segregating V segments, but an unknown experimental factor could not be ruled out. A further reported finding was that TCR beta sequences accurately predicted the HLA-A and HLA-B alleles for most subjects in the first cohort. In this cohort, only TCR beta chains were sequenced, and detectable features were limited by the absence of alpha or paired-chain data. At a false discovery rate of 0.05, a later analysis linked 15,000 to 20,000 TCR beta sequences to specific HLA alleles. A later genetic analysis associated a missense DCLRE1C variant with V-gene and J-gene trimming of TCR beta chains, and an independent cohort replicated the association. A later analysis found that most CMV-associated TCR beta chains appeared HLA-restricted, with HLA associations seemingly driven largely by CMV exposure. The authors suggested that the approach could potentially be generalized to other disease states and immunological phenotypes. The only immune exposure information available for the cohort was CMV serostatus. Several of the top co-occurrence clusters appeared to be linked to parvovirus B19, influenza, CMV and Epstein-Barr virus, according to a later analysis. Cytomegalovirus status was reported to be diagnosed by the classifier with high specificity and sensitivity in both the original and validation cohorts. When HLA alleles, especially DR and DQ, strongly co-occurred, TCR associations were difficult to assign to individual alleles.

The chain couples TRBV6-5 to TRBJ2-1, with TRBD2 perhaps the D gene, on 6 matching bases. This receptor was identified in a young man in good health and CMV-seropositive. Sequenced material: PBMCs. The CDR3 has the sequence CASSYSGGTYNEQFF. At the DNA level, the sequence is TGTGCCAGCAGTTACTCTGGCGGGACCTACAATGAGCAGTTCTTC.